The present TCR beta chain was sequenced within a study of OX40 agonist ivuxolimab in advanced cancers. The germline V gene has CDR1 SGHVS and CDR2 FQNEAQ. The CDR3 runs 13 residues. V was pared by 6 bases and J by 3 bases, with 11 bases between. The data were produced by immunoSEQ multiplex PCR, yet TCRdb's version contains in-frame clones alone and is incomplete. The data hold about 20,000 clones, with around 86% observed a single time. The chain combines TRBV7-8 with TRBJ1-1; D is perhaps TRBD1 (5 bases). This clonotype was sampled from an adult with an advanced solid tumor such as melanoma, head and neck, liver or kidney cancer. This specimen consisted of CD4+ or CD8+ T cells sorted from blood, obtained in a trial of the OX40 agonist ivuxolimab. CDR3 region: CASRTEGDTEAFF. The CDR3 nucleotides are TGTGCCAGCAGAACCGAAGGGGACACTGAAGCTTTCTTT.